The 23 T cell receptor beta chains listed next were all sequenced from one sample in a study of cytomegalovirus exposure and HLA in healthy donors. It was with 60 Vbeta and 13 Jbeta primers that the PCR ran. Produced via immunoSEQ multiplex PCR; TCRdb's table is partial and in-frame only. The repertoire holds under 150,000 clones, with about 80% as singletons. The sequencing input was PBMCs. These receptors were obtained from a boy between 2 and 10 years old in good health and CMV-seronegative.

This sequence joins TRBV9 and TRBJ2-4; 8 bases fit TRBD1. With 2 bases clipped from V and 8 bases from J, the junction kept 9 bases outside the gene matches. The germline V gene encodes CDR1 SGDLS and CDR2 YYNGEE. The CDR3 is 15 residues long. Written as DNA, the CDR3 is TGTGCCAGCAGCGTCGGGACAGGTGGAGGGCACATTCAGTACTTC. Its protein is CASSVGTGGGHIQYF.

V and J are TRBV13 and TRBJ1-1; D remains ambiguous. The V gene's germline CDR1 is PRHDT and CDR2 FYEKMQ (reference sequence). The CDR3 loop spans 12 amino acids. The V and J ends lost 7 bases and 8 bases respectively, with 14 bases between them. The CDR3 loop reads CASILWEEEAFF. CDR3 sequence (DNA): TGTGCCAGCATCCTCTGGGAGGAAGAAGCTTTCTTT.

The chain couples TRBV4-2 to TRBJ2-5; 9 positions match TRBD1. The J call may be in error: the DNA end matches TRBJ2-7 better. This CDR3 spans 16 amino acids. Germline values: CDR1 LGHNA, CDR2 YNFKEQ. The CDR3 is CASSQGTGDISYEQYF. CDR3 DNA sequence: TGTGCCAGCAGCCAAGGGACAGGGGATATCTCCTACGAGCAGTACTTC.

This chain connects TRBV30 to TRBJ2-4; the D gene is possibly TRBD1 (6 bases). CDR3 length: 13 residues. Germline V lookup: CDR1 GTSNPN, CDR2 SVGIG (reference sequence). V dropped 3 bases and J dropped 0 bases, with 6 bases sitting between them. CDR3 DNA sequence: TGTGCCTGGAGGGACAGAGCCAAAAACATTCAGTACTTC. Protein sequence: CAWRDRAKNIQYF.

This clone was observed a handful of times. The junction departs from germline at one end; a sequencing error may be responsible. The rearrangement links TRBV2 to TRBJ2-5, with D hard to call. This CDR3 contains 13 residues. Germline CDR1 SNHLY, CDR2 FYNNEI. The CDR3 DNA sequence: TGTGCCAGCAGTCTAGGTGTTCAAGGGACCCAGTACTTC. Protein product: CASSLGVQGTQYF. Combining the CDR3 with reference TRBV2 and TRBJ2-5 gives the whole variable domain EPEVTQTPSHQVTQMGQEVILRCVPISNHLYFYWYRQILGQKVEFLVSFYNNEISEKSEIFDDQFSVERPDGSNFTLKIRSTKLEDSAMYFCASSLGVQGTQYFGPGTRLLVL.

This clone has a handful of counts. J is TRBJ2-7 and V is TRBV20-1, with D perhaps TRBD1 (6 bases). Trimming took off 5 bases at V and 7 bases at J, with 12 bases between the two ends. Per germline, CDR1 DFQATT and CDR2 SNEGSKA (reference sequence). CDR3 length: 11 residues. The CDR3 DNA follows: TGCAGTGCTTCAGGGGTTAGGGAGCAGTACGTC. This gives the protein CSASGVREQYV.

This clone was picked up one time. V and J are TRBV6-5 and TRBJ1-1, with D perhaps matching TRBD1 (5 bases). The V end lost 7 bases, the J end lost 5 bases, and 14 bases lay between the germline ends. Germline V gene data show CDR1 as MNHEY and CDR2 as SVGAGI. The CDR3 spans 13 residues. DNA of the CDR3: TGTGCCAGCACTAACTGGGGCCGGACTGAAGCTTTCTTT. It yields the protein CASTNWGRTEAFF.

The chain employs TRBV5-1 and TRBJ2-1; the match to TRBD2 covers 7 bases. The CDR3 runs 15 residues. V lost 3 bases to trimming and J lost 2 bases; unmatched junction nucleotides: 5. CDR1 SGHRS and CDR2 YFSETQ come from the germline V gene. The CDR3 loop is CASSSAGTTYNEQFF. DNA of the CDR3: TGCGCCAGCAGCTCCGCCGGGACTACCTACAATGAGCAGTTCTTC.

The chain couples TRBV6-1 to TRBJ1-4; TRBD1 is a possible D gene (5 bases). The CDR3 spans 16 residues. Trimming stripped 0 bases from V and 8 bases from J, with 16 bases between. Germline-derived CDR1 and CDR2 are MNHNS and SASEGT. CDR3 in amino acids: CASSEAPEGVGEKLFF. CDR3 in DNA: TGTGCCAGCAGTGAAGCGCCGGAAGGGGTAGGAGAAAAACTGTTTTTT.

The chain recombines TRBV4-3 with TRBJ1-2, with D tentatively TRBD1 (6 bases). The length of the CDR3 is 16 residues. V was shortened by 0 bases and J by 5 bases, with 16 bases between the two germline ends. Germline V gene data show CDR1 as LGHNA and CDR2 as YSLEER. The CDR3 is CASSQDLPGQSYGYTF. The DNA of the CDR3 is TGCGCCAGCAGCCAAGATCTCCCCGGACAGTCGTATGGCTACACCTTC.

The chain joins TRBV10-2 to TRBJ2-1, with TRBD2 matching 13 bases. The germline V gene has CDR1 WSHSY and CDR2 SAAADI. After removal of 5 bases from V and 2 bases from J, the junction contained 3 bases not matched to a gene. The CDR3 runs 16 residues. The CDR3 sequence: CASSMGLAGPYNEQFF. CDR3 DNA sequence: TGCGCCAGCAGTATGGGACTAGCGGGACCCTACAATGAGCAGTTCTTC.

V is TRBV27 and J is TRBJ1-1, with 8 bases aligning to TRBD1. The CDR3 runs 14 residues. V lost 6 bases, J lost 5 bases, and 8 bases stayed unmatched. Germline V gene data show CDR1 as MNHEY and CDR2 as SMNVEV (reference sequence). The CDR3 protein is CASSPWTGITEAFF. DNA of the CDR3: TGTGCCAGCAGCCCGTGGACAGGGATAACTGAAGCTTTCTTT.

V gene TRBV4-1 combines with J gene TRBJ2-1; possibly TRBD1 for D (5 bases). Deletions cut 7 bases from V and 0 bases from J, with 13 bases between. The CDR3 is 15 residues long. The germline V gene has CDR1 MGHRA and CDR2 YSYEKL. As DNA, the CDR3 is TGCGCCAGCACTCTAGGGGCGAGCTCCTACAATGAGCAGTTCTTC. This codes for CASTLGASSYNEQFF.

The rearrangement links TRBV7-3 to TRBJ2-3; no definite D call. The CDR3 covers 14 residues. V shed 4 bases and J shed 3 bases, with 11 bases lying between them. Germline CDR1 and CDR2: SGHTA and FQGTGA. CDR3 coding DNA: TGTGCCAGCAGCTCCACCCACTCGACAGATACGCAGTATTTT. Translating it yields CASSSTHSTDTQYF.

The V gene is TRBV15, the J gene TRBJ2-2; tentative D call: TRBD2 (5 bases). CDR1 and CDR2 from the germline V gene are LNHNV and YYDKDF (reference sequence). V was cut by 1 base and J by 3 bases, with 9 bases left in between. CDR3 length equals 15 residues. The CDR3 sequence is CATSRGGSDTGELFF. CDR3 bases: TGTGCCACCAGCAGAGGAGGGTCAGACACCGGGGAGCTGTTTTTT. Using reference TRBV15 and TRBJ2-2 for the parts outside the CDR3, the full variable domain is DAMVIQNPRYQVTQFGKPVTLSCSQTLNHNVMYWYQQKSSQAPKLLFHYYDKDFNNEADTPDNFQSRRPNTSFCFLDIRSPGLGDTAMYLCATSRGGSDTGELFFGEGSRLTVL.

This clone was seen more than once but under ten times. The rearrangement links TRBV6-1 to TRBJ1-5; TRBD1 might be the D (5 bases). V was shortened by 4 bases and J by 3 bases, with 10 bases between the two germline ends. The CDR3 sequence is 14 residues long. Germline CDR1 MNHNS, CDR2 SASEGT. This CDR3 reads CASSGRAHNQPQHF. CDR3 sequence (DNA): TGTGCCAGCAGTGGCAGGGCCCACAATCAGCCCCAGCATTTT.

This clone was detected a few times. The chain links TRBV7-6 to TRBJ2-7, with 8 positions matching TRBD2. V trimming: 9 bases; J trimming: 5 bases; junction bases outside the gene matches: 15. This CDR3 is 15 amino acids long. Germline V gives CDR1 SGHVS, CDR2 FNYEAQ. CDR3 region: CASKSFVGGADEQYF. As DNA, the CDR3 is TGTGCCAGTAAAAGTTTCGTCGGGGGGGCCGACGAGCAGTACTTC.

This clone showed up just a few times. The rearrangement links TRBV6-1 to TRBJ2-7; 11 bases match TRBD2. Germline CDR1 and CDR2: MNHNS and SASEGT. The CDR3 consists of 15 residues. Unmatched junction bases numbered 2, after V lost 4 bases and J lost 0 bases. CDR3 coding DNA: TGTGCCAGCAGTGTTGGACTAGCGGGCTCCTACGAGCAGTACTTC. The encoded protein is CASSVGLAGSYEQYF.

V usage is TRBV13 and J usage is TRBJ1-5; perhaps TRBD1 as D (6 bases). V lost 4 bases to trimming and J lost 0 bases, with 10 bases between them. The CDR3 contains 15 residues. Germline V gives CDR1 PRHDT, CDR2 FYEKMQ (reference sequence). DNA for the CDR3: TGTGCCAGCAGCTCAGGGGCTCATAGCAATCAGCCCCAGCATTTT. As protein: CASSSGAHSNQPQHF.

The chain has TRBV5-6 and TRBJ2-3, with 7 nucleotides matching TRBD2. Trimming took 4 bases from V and 3 from J; bases not matched to a gene: 14. CDR1 is SGHDT, CDR2 YYEEEE, per germline. This CDR3 comprises 17 residues. CDR3 in amino acids: CASSHGGWRGSTDTQYF. The CDR3 coding sequence is TGTGCCAGCAGCCACGGGGGGTGGCGGGGATCGACAGATACGCAGTATTTT.

This clone was observed a few times. The rearrangement links TRBV19 to TRBJ1-5; D unresolved. The CDR3 spans 14 residues. CDR1 LNHDA and CDR2 SQIVND come from the germline V gene (reference sequence). V was shortened by 7 bases and J by 7 bases, with 17 bases between the two germline ends. The chain's CDR3 is CASNPGSLWQPQHF. The CDR3 DNA reads as TGTGCCAGTAATCCGGGATCCTTGTGGCAGCCCCAGCATTTT.

There are a few counts of this clone. The gene calls are TRBV27 and TRBJ2-6; D call uncertain. The CDR3 contains 17 residues. In germline, CDR1 is MNHEY, CDR2 SMNVEV (reference sequence). V lost 1 base, J lost 3 bases, and 13 bases lay in between. Written as DNA, the CDR3 is TGTGCCAGCAGTTTATATAGTAGGAGTGGTGGGGCCAACGTCCTGACTTTC. Protein product: CASSLYSRSGGANVLTF.

The chain has TRBV5-1 and TRBJ2-6; tentatively, D is TRBD1 (6 bases). The CDR3 consists of 18 residues. Germline lookup yields CDR1 SGHRS and CDR2 YFSETQ. V was trimmed by 2 bases and J by 0 bases, leaving 15 bases between them. In DNA form, the CDR3 reads TGCGCCAGCAGCTTACGAGAGGACAGACTCTCTGGGGCCAACGTCCTGACTTTC. It is translated as CASSLREDRLSGANVLTF.